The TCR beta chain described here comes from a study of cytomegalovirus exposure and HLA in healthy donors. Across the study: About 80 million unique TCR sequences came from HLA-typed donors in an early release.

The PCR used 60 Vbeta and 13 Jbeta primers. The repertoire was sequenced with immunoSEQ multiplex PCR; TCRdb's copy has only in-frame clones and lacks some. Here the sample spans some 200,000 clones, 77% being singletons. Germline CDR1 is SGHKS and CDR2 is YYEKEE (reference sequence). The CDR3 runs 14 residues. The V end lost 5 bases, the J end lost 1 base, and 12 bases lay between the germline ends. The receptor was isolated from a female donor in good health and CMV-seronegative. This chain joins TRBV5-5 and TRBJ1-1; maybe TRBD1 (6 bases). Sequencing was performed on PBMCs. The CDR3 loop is CASRSRGGNTEAFF. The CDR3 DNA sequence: TGTGCCAGCAGGTCCCGAGGGGGGAACACTGAAGCTTTCTTT.